Listed below are T cell receptor beta chains from one sample, sequenced in a study of blood T cells in healthy people across ages. In TCRdb, the 5' RACE reads were re-called with MiXCR into one record per CDR3 protein. The data show around 1,500,000 distinct CDR3 sequences, with 28% seen just once and more than 6% held by the top ten. The material sequenced was blood. The receptors here all came from a woman under 40 in good health. Both conserved end residues are part of each CDR3. The order of the fields is J gene, clone size, D gene, V gene, CDR3 DNA, CDR3 protein. D genes are given only for firm matches. Size is omitted from some rows. Given values are once, few, many or a class for expanded clones.

TRBJ2-1 few TRBD1 TRBV6-6 TGTGCCAGCAGTTACTCCCCCCCGGGACAGGGATACAATGAGCAGTTCTTC CASSYSPPGQGYNEQFF
TRBJ2-3 . TRBD1 TRBV7-2 TGTGCCAGCAGAGGGGGCCTCGCAGATATGCAGTATTTT CASRGGLADMQYF
TRBJ2-6 . TRBD2 TRBV3-1 TGTGCCAGCAGCCAAAATCCCCGCGGGGGGAACTCTGGGGCCAACGTCCTGACTTTC CASSQNPRGGNSGANVLTF
TRBJ2-5 . . TRBV5-1 TGCGCCAGCAGCTCTACAAGGTTGGAGACCCAGTACTTC CASSSTRLETQYF
TRBJ2-7 few TRBD2 TRBV20-1 TGCAGTGCTAGAGATATTATGAGACTAGCGGGAGACTACGAGCAGTACTTC CSARDIMRLAGDYEQYF
TRBJ1-1 few . TRBV15 TGTGCCACCAGCAGAGAAACAGGATTTGAAGCTTTCTTT CATSRETGFEAFF
TRBJ1-2 . TRBD1 TRBV6-5 TGTGCCAGCAGTTACGATATCCGGGACAGGGGGCAAGGTGGCTACACCTTC CASSYDIRDRGQGGYTF
TRBJ2-7 . TRBD1 TRBV20-1 TGCAGTGCTAGCTCCGGGACAGGAGGGTACAATGAGCAGTACTTC CSASSGTGGYNEQYF
TRBJ2-3 many . TRBV12-3/TRBV12-4 TGTGCCAGCAGTGACTCCGGGTTGACAGATACGCAGTATTTT CASSDSGLTDTQYF
TRBJ1-5 few TRBD1 TRBV15 TGTGCCACCAGCAGGGGACAGGATAGCAATCAGCCCCAGCATTTT CATSRGQDSNQPQHF